The 16 T cell receptor beta chains presented below share a single source sample, sequenced in a study of blood T cells in healthy people across ages. Next came a second PCR, run for roughly 7 to 12 cycles, which used a sample-barcoded 5' primer along with a J-beta primer mix. TCRdb analysed the 5' RACE reads with MiXCR anew, one entry per CDR3 protein. The sample shows some 940,000 distinct CDR3 sequences, about 27% of them seen only once. The data were also submitted as part of a second study, on T cells of mothers and their children.

Sequenced material: blood. These receptors originate from a woman between 40 and 55 years old in good health.

The genes are TRBV20-1 and TRBJ2-3; D is unclear. The CDR3 spans 14 residues. CDR1 and CDR2 from the germline V gene are DFQATT and SNEGSKA (reference sequence). Trimming left V 7 bases short and J 0 bases short, with 14 bases between. CDR3 protein: CSDKSGASTDTQYF. The CDR3, as DNA: TGCAGTGATAAGTCAGGCGCTAGCACAGATACGCAGTATTTT.

This rearrangement joins TRBV20-1 to TRBJ2-2, with 8 bases fitting TRBD1. CDR1 DFQATT and CDR2 SNEGSKA come from the germline V gene (reference sequence). V lost 0 bases and J lost 3; bases outside the gene matches: 9. The CDR3 is 17 amino acids. The CDR3 here is CSARDHARGPDTGELFF. The DNA for the CDR3 is TGCAGTGCTAGAGATCATGCCAGGGGGCCGGACACCGGGGAGCTGTTTTTT.

This clonotype was seen a handful of times. The V call is TRBV7-3, the J call TRBJ1-2; TRBD1 agrees at 7 bases. The CDR3 has 17 residues. The trim removed 2 bases at V and 2 bases at J, leaving 11 bases unmatched. The germline V gene encodes CDR1 SGHTA and CDR2 FQGTGA. This chain's CDR3 is CASSLLFNTRGNYGYTF. CDR3 nucleotides: TGTGCCAGCAGCTTATTGTTCAACACCAGGGGGAACTATGGCTACACCTTC.

This clonotype was observed at least ten times. The CDR3 DNA follows: TGTGCCAGCAGTTTAATCCAGGATAATTCACCCCTCCACTTT. This translates into CASSLIQDNSPLHF. J is TRBJ1-6 and V is TRBV28, with unresolved D. Germline V gene data show CDR1 as MDHEN and CDR2 as SYDVKM. V lost 2 bases to trimming and J lost 5 bases, with 7 bases between them. The CDR3 runs 14 residues. The full variable domain, its missing parts supplied by reference TRBV28 and TRBJ1-6, is DVKVTQSSRYLVKRTGEKVFLECVQDMDHENMFWYRQDPGLGLRLIYFSYDVKMKEKGDIPEGYSVSREKKERFSLILESASTNQTSMYLCASSLIQDNSPLHFGNGTRLTVT.

In this sample, this clonotype turned up a few times. The chain uses TRBV27 and TRBJ2-3; D not certain. The ends were cut back, 7 bases at V and 9 bases at J, with 20 bases in the middle. The CDR3 contains 14 residues. The V gene's germline CDR1 is MNHEY and CDR2 SMNVEV (reference sequence). The CDR3 region has the DNA TGTGCCAGCAATCCTGATACAAGTCGGCAGACGCAGTATTTT. Encoded protein: CASNPDTSRQTQYF.

There are a few counts of this clonotype. The chain employs TRBV5-5 and TRBJ2-1, with 10 bases fitting TRBD2. The germline gives CDR1 SGHKS, CDR2 YYEKEE (reference sequence). The CDR3 runs to 19 residues. V shed 1 base, J shed 1 base, and the junction held 11 bases outside the gene matches. The CDR3 nucleotides read TGTGCCAGCAGCTTGAGATCAAGCGGGGGGGCCGGGTCCTACAATGAGCAGTTCTTC. It codes for CASSLRSSGGAGSYNEQFF.

This clonotype was seen once. The rearrangement joins TRBV28 to TRBJ1-1; 9 bases agree with TRBD1. There are 15 residues in the CDR3. CDR1 is MDHEN and CDR2 is SYDVKM in the germline V gene. The junction had 7 bases not matched to a gene; V was cut back by 3 bases and J by 5 bases. CDR3 amino acids: CASSLGDRAFTEAFF. Here the CDR3 DNA reads TGTGCCAGCAGTTTGGGGGACAGGGCTTTTACTGAAGCTTTCTTT.

This clonotype showed up just a few times. CDR3 in amino acids: CSARGWTSGGDNEQFF. The CDR3 DNA reads TGCAGTGCTAGAGGTTGGACTAGCGGGGGGGACAATGAGCAGTTCTTC. The V gene is TRBV20-1, the J gene TRBJ2-1; 15 bases line up with TRBD2. The CDR3 covers 16 residues. J was trimmed by 5 bases and V by 1 base; bases with no gene match: 3. From germline, CDR1 is DFQATT and CDR2 SNEGSKA (reference sequence).

The sample holds a few counts of this clonotype. V is TRBV7-9 and J is TRBJ1-4; TRBD1 is a possible D gene (5 bases). This CDR3 is built from 17 residues. The germline V and J ends were trimmed by 3 bases and 0 bases, with 14 bases remaining between them. CDR1 is SEHNR, CDR2 FQNEAQ, per germline (reference sequence). CDR3 loop: CASSFNPGEPTNEKLFF. In nucleotides, the CDR3 is TGTGCCAGCAGCTTCAACCCGGGGGAGCCAACTAATGAAAAACTGTTTTTT.

Points on this clonotype: This may arise from a read error, as a much more abundant clone is one base away. The rearrangement joins TRBV7-2 to TRBJ2-1; a possible D gene is TRBD1 (6 bases). The CDR3 is 13 amino acids. V was clipped by 6 bases and J by 10 bases, with 16 bases between them. Germline-derived CDR1 and CDR2 are SGHTA and FQGNSA. CDR3 DNA: TGTGCCAGCAGTTTAACAGGGTTAAGCGAGCAGTTCTTC. This gives the protein CASSLTGLSEQFF.

This clonotype turned up a few times. V gene TRBV29-1 combines with J gene TRBJ1-1; no clear D. Trimming stripped 4 bases from V and 1 base from J, with 10 bases between. Germline CDR1 is SQVTM and CDR2 is ANQGSEA. The CDR3 covers 13 residues. The CDR3 sequence: CSVVGMGNTEAFF. CDR3 coding DNA: TGCAGCGTTGTGGGAATGGGGAACACTGAAGCTTTCTTT.

The rearrangement joins TRBV15 to TRBJ2-1; 7 bases line up with TRBD2. The CDR3 spans 18 residues. The junction had 11 bases not matched to a gene; V was cut back by 0 bases and J by 3 bases. CDR1 and CDR2 from the germline V gene are LNHNV and YYDKDF (reference sequence). CDR3 coding DNA: TGTGCCACCAGCAGAGATCTTCCGGGCGGGAGCGGCTACAATGAGCAGTTCTTC. Translating gives CATSRDLPGGSGYNEQFF.

As regards this clonotype: This may arise from a read error, as a much more abundant clone is one base away. This chain joins TRBV6-2 or TRBV6-3 and TRBJ1-5; D not resolved. CDR3 length: 13 residues. Germline values: CDR1 MNHEY, CDR2 SVGEGT. Trimming left V 2 bases short and J 6 bases short, with 8 bases between. This CDR3 reads CASSYARSQPQHF. The CDR3 DNA follows: TGTGCCAGCAGTTACGCCAGGAGTCAGCCCCAGCATTTT.

About this clonotype: No conserved phenylalanine or tryptophan is present at the end of the CDR3, so a read error is the likely explanation. This chain joins TRBV4-1 and TRBJ2-2; D is unclear. Germline V gene data show CDR1 as MGHRA and CDR2 as YSYEKL. The length of the CDR3 is 14 residues. V was shortened by 5 bases and J by 5 bases, with 12 bases between the two germline ends. The CDR3 sequence: CASSGPGWTGELFL. The CDR3 DNA sequence: TGCGCCAGCAGCGGACCGGGTTGGACCGGGGAGCTGTTTTTG.

The DNA of the CDR3 is TGTGCCAGCAGCTCCCAGCCAGGGGAGACCCAGTACTTC. It yields the protein CASSSQPGETQYF. The chain employs TRBV9 and TRBJ2-5, with a possible D match to TRBD1 (5 bases). V was trimmed by 4 bases and J by 5 bases, leaving 12 bases between them. The CDR3 totals 13 residues. CDR1 and CDR2 (germline): SGDLS, YYNGEE.

The chain couples TRBV28 to TRBJ2-1, with TRBD2 matching 10 bases. The CDR3 has 15 residues. Trimming at V came to 6 bases and at J to 5 bases, leaving 7 bases not matched to a gene. Germline V gene sequence: CDR1 MDHEN, CDR2 SYDVKM. CDR3 residues: CASSPLAGDDNEQFF. CDR3 sequence (DNA): TGTGCCAGCAGCCCCCTAGCGGGAGATGACAATGAGCAGTTCTTC.